The sequence of this T cell receptor beta chain was determined in a study of shared clonotypes between healthy human individuals. The CDR3 is made up of 17 amino acids. Germline-derived CDR1 and CDR2 are SGHRS and YFSETQ. V lost 2 bases to trimming and J lost 5 bases; unmatched junction nucleotides: 8. Terminally differentiated effector memory CD45RA+ cells were left out of the naive CD8 fraction, which was CD45RO-negative and positively selected for CCR7. Every subset's genomic DNA went evenly onto several immunoSEQ plates. Produced via immunoSEQ multiplex PCR; TCRdb's table is partial and in-frame only. In the table there are 2 million to 2.5 million clones, about 93% of which are singletons.

Specimen: naive CD8+ T cells from PBMCs. The chain combines TRBV5-1 with TRBJ2-6; 9 positions agree with TRBD1. The TCR originated in a man aged 18 to 30 in good health. Some clones in this sample may be carry-over from other donors' samples. The CDR3 is CASSFRDRVHRANVLTF. The CDR3 nucleotides are TGCGCCAGCAGCTTTAGGGACAGGGTCCATAGGGCCAACGTCCTGACTTTC.